These 23 T cell receptor beta chains were sequenced from one sample in a study of radiation and T cells in renal cell carcinoma. Treatment indicated: treatment-naive control, cytoreductive nephrectomy. Only in-frame clones appear in the TCRdb table, and some are missing; sequencing was by immunoSEQ multiplex PCR. Found here are about 5,600 clones, more than 60% of them singletons; the top ten hold around 28%. This material consisted of tumor tissue, taken from a patient whose treatment was nephrectomy without radiotherapy. These receptor sequences come from a human donor with renal cell carcinoma.

This clone occurred a few times. The chain is built from TRBV19 and TRBJ2-3; 13 nucleotides agree with TRBD2. V lost 3 bases and J lost 8; bases outside the gene matches: 5. Germline V gene data show CDR1 as LNHDA and CDR2 as SQIVND (reference sequence). The CDR3 consists of 15 residues. For the CDR3, the DNA is TGTGCCAGTAGTATTTCAGGACTAGCGGGAGCTACGCAGTATTTT. Its protein product is CASSISGLAGATQYF.

The chain employs TRBV30 and TRBJ1-2, with D possibly matching TRBD1 (5 bases). V gave up 2 bases and J gave up 4 bases, with 14 bases separating them. The CDR3 contains 14 residues. Per the germline V gene, CDR1 is GTSNPN and CDR2 is SVGIG (reference sequence). CDR3 bases: TGTGCCTGGAGTTTGGAAAGGGGTGGCTATGGCTACACCTTC. Amino acid sequence: CAWSLERGGYGYTF.

V usage is TRBV4-2 and J usage is TRBJ1-6; 10 nucleotides agree with TRBD1. Germline CDR1 reads LGHNA; CDR2 reads YNFKEQ. The CDR3 has 17 residues. The J segment lost 6 bases and the V segment lost 0 bases, leaving 5 bases of the junction unmatched. For the CDR3, the DNA is TGTGCCAGCAGCCAAGAAACGGGACAGGGGACTAATTCACCCCTCCACTTT. Its translation: CASSQETGQGTNSPLHF.

This clone was found a few times. V usage is TRBV7-9 and J usage is TRBJ2-7; 9 positions match TRBD2. The CDR3 sequence is 18 residues long. Looked up from germline, CDR1 is SEHNR and CDR2 is FQNEAQ (reference sequence). V lost 1 base and J lost 7; bases outside the gene matches: 17. The CDR3 is CASSLGAGGPSGKYEQYF. In nucleotides, the CDR3 is TGTGCCAGCAGCTTAGGGGCAGGGGGGCCTAGCGGGAAGTATGAGCAGTACTTC.

The J gene is TRBJ2-3, the V gene TRBV7-2; 10 nucleotides agree with TRBD2. CDR3 length: 16 amino acids. Trimming at V came to 7 bases and at J to 3 bases, leaving 10 bases not matched to a gene. Germline V gives CDR1 SGHTA, CDR2 FQGNSA. The CDR3 region has the DNA TGTGCCAGCAACCCTCTAGCGGGGGTGGGAACAGATACGCAGTATTTT. This encodes CASNPLAGVGTDTQYF.

The CDR3: CASSQDGSSYEQYF. Written as DNA, the CDR3 is TGCGCCAGCAGCCAAGATGGCAGCTCCTACGAGCAGTACTTC. J is TRBJ2-5 and V is TRBV4-1; D is uncertain. TRBJ2-7 explains the end of the DNA better; the J call may be wrong. The CDR3 spans 14 residues. Germline CDR1 is MGHRA and CDR2 is YSYEKL.

This clone came up once. The chain combines TRBV25-1 with TRBJ1-2; D not certain. Germline CDR1 MGHDK, CDR2 SYGVNS. The CDR3 has 11 amino acids. V was shortened by 6 bases and J by 6 bases, with 8 bases between the two germline ends. The CDR3 region is CASRAGDGYTF. Here the CDR3 DNA reads TGTGCCAGCAGGGCTGGGGATGGCTACACCTTC.

The rearrangement joins TRBV5-4 to TRBJ2-3, with D possibly TRBD2 on 5 matching bases. CDR3 length: 14 residues. Germline CDR1 is SGHNT and CDR2 is YYREEE (reference sequence). V gave up 4 bases and J gave up 2 bases, with 11 bases separating them. CDR3: CASSLGALTDTQYF. The CDR3 DNA reads TGTGCCAGCAGCCTGGGAGCTCTCACAGATACGCAGTATTTT.

The CDR3 sequence: CSVIGQTSTDTQYF. The DNA for the CDR3 is TGCAGCGTTATAGGACAGACTAGCACAGATACGCAGTATTTT. The chain combines TRBV29-1 with TRBJ2-3, with D maybe TRBD1 (6 bases). Germline loops: CDR1 SQVTM, CDR2 ANQGSEA. The CDR3 contains 14 residues. Deletions cut 5 bases from V and 0 bases from J, with 12 bases between.

This clone was seen only a few times. The chain uses TRBV7-9 and TRBJ1-2, with 11 positions matching TRBD1. The length of the CDR3 is 15 residues. Germline V CDR1 and CDR2: SEHNR, FQNEAQ (reference sequence). The ends lost 3 bases at V and 6 bases at J; junction bases unmatched: 6. CDR3 DNA sequence: TGTGCCAGCAGCTTCTTCGGGACAGGGGGGAATGGCTACACCTTC. Protein sequence: CASSFFGTGGNGYTF. Together with reference TRBV7-9 and TRBJ1-2, the CDR3 gives the full variable domain: DTGVSQNPRHKITKRGQNVTFRCDPISEHNRLYWYRQTLGQGPEFLTYFQNEAQLEKSRLLSDRFSAERPKGSFSTLEIQRTEQGDSAMYLCASSFFGTGGNGYTFGSGTRLTVV.

V and J are TRBV4-2 and TRBJ2-3; D is undetermined. The CDR3 totals 17 residues. Per germline, CDR1 LGHNA and CDR2 YNFKEQ. V dropped 0 bases and J dropped 3 bases, with 16 bases sitting between them. CDR3 region: CASSQDPVSVPTDTQYF. CDR3 sequence (DNA): TGTGCCAGCAGCCAAGATCCGGTGTCGGTCCCAACAGATACGCAGTATTTT.

The chain employs TRBV4-1 and TRBJ2-5; 7 bases align to TRBD2. CDR1 and CDR2 from the germline V gene are MGHRA and YSYEKL. With 0 bases clipped from V and 11 bases from J, the junction kept 15 bases outside the gene matches. The CDR3 sequence is 16 residues long. The CDR3 region has the DNA TGCGCCAGCAGCCAAGATTGGACGGGAGTTGGGCGGGAGCAGTACTTC. Its translation is CASSQDWTGVGREQYF.

V is TRBV11-3 and J is TRBJ2-3; possible D gene TRBD1, 5 bases. The CDR3 consists of 16 residues. V lost 3 bases and J 2 bases, leaving 15 bases between the germline ends. The V gene's germline CDR1 is SGHNT and CDR2 YENEEA. The CDR3 bases are TGTGCCAGCAGCTTGGGCGACAGCCTATTCACAGATACGCAGTATTTT. It specifies CASSLGDSLFTDTQYF. The full variable domain, completed using reference TRBV11-3 and TRBJ2-3, is EAGVVQSPRYKIIEKKQPVAFWCNPISGHNTLYWYLQNLGQGPELLIRYENEEAVDDSQLPKDRFSAERLKGVDSTLKIQPAELGDSAVYLCASSLGDSLFTDTQYFGPGTRLTVL.

The J gene is TRBJ2-3, the V gene TRBV4-1; the D gene is possibly TRBD1 (5 bases). This CDR3 region has 15 residues. V was shortened by 4 bases and J by 4 bases, with 15 bases between the two germline ends. Looked up from germline, CDR1 is MGHRA and CDR2 is YSYEKL. In DNA, the CDR3 is TGCGCCAGCAGCCTAACAGGTTTGACGGCAGATACGCAGTATTTT. Translation gives CASSLTGLTADTQYF.

This clone qualifies as large. The gene calls are TRBV5-1 and TRBJ2-3; TRBD1 aligns across 9 bases. Losses at the gene ends were 5 bases for V and 0 bases for J; bases not matched to a gene: 10. Germline CDR1 and CDR2: SGHRS and YFSETQ. This CDR3 region has 17 residues. The CDR3 here is CASRTDRGFSSTDTQYF. The DNA for the CDR3 is TGCGCCAGCAGAACCGACAGGGGGTTTTCTAGCACAGATACGCAGTATTTT.

This clone was seen a handful of times. CDR3 DNA: TGTGCCAGCAGCTTCGCGGCCTACGAGCAGTACTTC. It encodes CASSFAAYEQYF. This chain links TRBV7-8 with TRBJ2-7; D is undetermined. CDR3 length: 12 amino acids. Trimming shortened V by 3 bases and J by 2 bases, and 5 bases separated the two germline ends. CDR1 and CDR2 (germline): SGHVS, FQNEAQ.

This clone is labeled as medium-sized. The chain employs TRBV7-2 and TRBJ2-3; D possibly corresponds to TRBD2 (6 bases). V lost 1 base and J lost 5, with 19 bases in between. This CDR3 comprises 17 residues. The germline V gene has CDR1 SGHTA and CDR2 FQGNSA. The CDR3 reads CASSLVNSREQGDTQYF. In DNA, the CDR3 is TGTGCCAGCAGCTTAGTAAATTCCCGGGAGCAGGGAGATACGCAGTATTTT.

The chain links TRBV19 to TRBJ1-4; D is unclear. V shed 5 bases and J shed 1 base, with 5 bases lying between them. Germline loops: CDR1 LNHDA, CDR2 SQIVND (reference sequence). CDR3 length: 13 amino acids. The CDR3 nucleotides are TGTGCCAGTAGTCTTGGAACTAATGAAAAACTGTTTTTT. Its protein product is CASSLGTNEKLFF.

The rearrangement uses TRBV5-1 and TRBJ2-5; no firm D call. V lost 6 bases and J lost 5, with 2 bases in between. The CDR3 extends over 9 amino acids. Germline assignment: CDR1 SGHRS and CDR2 YFSETQ. The CDR3 DNA is TGCGCCAGCAAGGAGACCCAGTACTTC. Amino acids: CASKETQYF.

This rearrangement joins TRBV28 to TRBJ2-5; D is possibly TRBD2 (7 bases). Trimming cost V 1 base and J 1 base, with 13 bases left between them. The germline gives CDR1 MDHEN, CDR2 SYDVKM. This CDR3 has 16 residues. The CDR3 reads CASSLSGASGQETQYF. The CDR3 DNA is TGTGCCAGCAGTTTATCAGGGGCTAGCGGCCAAGAGACCCAGTACTTC. The complete variable domain, with remaining parts taken from reference TRBV28 and TRBJ2-5, reads DVKVTQSSRYLVKRTGEKVFLECVQDMDHENMFWYRQDPGLGLRLIYFSYDVKMKEKGDIPEGYSVSREKKERFSLILESASTNQTSMYLCASSLSGASGQETQYFGPGTRLLVL.

The chain combines TRBV7-9 with TRBJ1-4, with 7 nucleotides matching TRBD1. Trimming took 2 bases from V and 6 from J; bases not matched to a gene: 3. The germline V gene has CDR1 SEHNR and CDR2 FQNEAQ (reference sequence). This CDR3 spans 14 amino acids. The CDR3 reads CASSLSQGDEKLFF. The CDR3 DNA follows: TGTGCCAGCAGCTTAAGCCAGGGGGATGAAAAACTGTTTTTT.

A few counts support this clone. V and J are TRBV4-1 and TRBJ2-7, with D possibly TRBD2 on 5 matching bases. Germline V lookup: CDR1 MGHRA, CDR2 YSYEKL. The CDR3 runs to 15 residues. Trimming pared 0 bases from V and 5 bases from J, leaving 14 bases between. The CDR3 DNA follows: TGCGCCAGCAGCCAAGATGGTGGGAGTAAGGACGAGCAGTACTTC. Translating it yields CASSQDGGSKDEQYF.

This clone was observed a handful of times. The chain's CDR3 is CASRRTGWGSPLHF. Here the CDR3 DNA reads TGTGCCAGCAGGCGTACAGGGTGGGGGTCACCCCTCCACTTT. This chain links TRBV27 with TRBJ1-6; weak D call: TRBD1 (6 bases). The CDR3 has 14 residues. Germline CDR1 and CDR2: MNHEY and SMNVEV (reference sequence). Trimming cost V 6 bases and J 10 bases, with 16 bases left between them.